This T cell receptor (beta chain) was captured by sequencing in a study of T cells in narcolepsy. This CDR3 spans 15 amino acids. Germline CDR1 reads LNHDA; CDR2 reads SQIVND (reference sequence). Deletions cut 7 bases from V and 6 bases from J, with 18 bases between. Here immunoSEQ multiplex PCR was the method, and the copy in TCRdb shows in-frame clones only, minus some. This repertoire shows approximately 32,000 clones, 75% to 90% found once; its top ten account for over 0.8%. The V call is TRBV19, the J call TRBJ2-2, with D perhaps given as TRBD1 or TRBD2 (6 bases each). This TCR was recovered from a human donor with narcolepsy. Sequencing used CD45RA- memory CD4+ T cells from PBMCs. The CDR3 DNA reads TGTGCCAGTATTGACCGGGGGCTGGAGTCCGGGGAGCTGTTTTTT. Translating it yields CASIDRGLESGELFF.